What follows are 27 T cell receptor beta chains derived from one specimen sequenced in a study of blood T cells in healthy people across ages. The use of a sample-barcoded 5' primer and a J-beta primer mix characterized a second PCR of 7 to 11 cycles. Via MiXCR, TCRdb re-called the 5' RACE reads, giving one row per CDR3 protein. The sample records over 500,000 distinct CDR3 sequences, around 50% being singletons. The specimen sequenced was blood. The receptors come from a woman aged 80 or older in good health.

This clonotype was observed at least ten times. The CDR3 region is CASSPRGRGAVGSYNSPLHF. Written as DNA, the CDR3 is TGTGCCAGCAGTCCTAGGGGGAGGGGGGCAGTGGGCTCCTATAATTCACCCCTCCACTTT. This chain joins TRBV27 and TRBJ1-6; possibly TRBD1 for D (6 bases). The V end was cut by 5 bases, the J end by 0 bases, with 23 bases between. The V gene's germline CDR1 is MNHEY and CDR2 SMNVEV (reference sequence). There are 20 residues in the CDR3.

The DNA of the CDR3 is TGCGCCAGCAGCCAAGGAGGGGGGGAACGGGGTGGCTACACCTTC. Translation gives CASSQGGGERGGYTF. This chain links TRBV4-3 with TRBJ1-2, with D possibly being TRBD1 (6 bases). Germline V gene data show CDR1 as LGHNA and CDR2 as YSLEER. This CDR3 spans 15 amino acids. V was shortened by 1 base and J by 7 bases, with 16 bases between the two germline ends.

This sequence joins TRBV15 and TRBJ1-4, with a weak D call TRBD1 (5 bases). This CDR3 contains 17 residues. V was clipped by 0 bases and J by 5 bases, with 16 bases between them. From germline, CDR1 is LNHNV and CDR2 YYDKDF (reference sequence). Here the CDR3 reads CATSREMGGGRNEKLFF. The CDR3 DNA reads TGTGCCACCAGCAGAGAGATGGGCGGGGGTAGAAATGAAAAACTGTTTTTT.

J is TRBJ2-1 and V is TRBV18; TRBD2 matches at 10 bases. CDR1 and CDR2 from the germline V gene are KGHSH and LQKENI. The CDR3 is 17 residues long. V dropped 6 bases and J dropped 0; count of bases not matched to a gene: 8. CDR3 sequence: CASSPTLAGGSYNEQFF. The CDR3 nucleotides are TGTGCCAGCTCGCCCACTTTAGCGGGAGGCTCCTACAATGAGCAGTTCTTC.

The CDR3 sequence: CASTRTGGRQPQHF. The CDR3 DNA is TGTGCCAGCACCCGGACAGGGGGCAGGCAGCCCCAGCATTTT. The J gene is TRBJ1-5, the V gene TRBV12-3 or TRBV12-4; 11 bases are shared with TRBD1. Unmatched junction bases numbered 6, after V lost 7 bases and J lost 7 bases. This CDR3 region has 14 residues.

Only one count was recorded for this clonotype. The chain uses TRBV4-1 and TRBJ2-2; D is undetermined. The germline CDR1 and CDR2 sequences are MGHRA and YSYEKL. The CDR3 totals 16 residues. Deletions cut 1 base from V and 5 bases from J, with 14 bases between. CDR3 in amino acids: CASSQGAQSRTGELFF. The CDR3 DNA reads TGCGCCAGCAGCCAAGGTGCCCAGTCAAGGACCGGGGAGCTGTTTTTT.

Concerning this clonotype itself: A much larger clone sits a single nucleotide away, making a read error possible. V gene TRBV30 combines with J gene TRBJ2-7; D gene uncertain. The V end lost 5 bases, the J end lost 4 bases, and 12 bases lay between the germline ends. The germline gives CDR1 GTSNPN, CDR2 SVGIG (reference sequence). The CDR3 sequence is 12 residues long. The CDR3 loop reads CAWSPDGYEQYF. In nucleotides, the CDR3 is TGTGCCTGGTCGCCGGACGGATACGAGCAGTACTTC.

V gene TRBV29-1 combines with J gene TRBJ2-3; D remains ambiguous. Trimming shortened V by 5 bases and J by 0 bases, and 12 bases separated the two germline ends. The CDR3 runs to 14 residues. The V gene's germline CDR1 is SQVTM and CDR2 ANQGSEA. In nucleotides, the CDR3 is TGCAGCGTTTCCCTTACGACTAGCACAGATACGCAGTATTTT. This translates into CSVSLTTSTDTQYF.

The chain has TRBV20-1 and TRBJ2-3; D gene ambiguous. Looked up from germline, CDR1 is DFQATT and CDR2 is SNEGSKA (reference sequence). This CDR3 comprises 12 residues. Trimming left V 0 bases short and J 7 bases short, with 8 bases between. The CDR3 region is CSARDLVYTQYF. DNA for the CDR3: TGCAGTGCTAGAGATTTAGTGTATACGCAGTATTTT.

V usage is TRBV5-1 and J usage is TRBJ2-1, with TRBD1 as a possible D gene (6 bases). Trimming took 7 bases from V and 8 from J, leaving 22 bases between them. This CDR3 comprises 15 residues. CDR1 is SGHRS, CDR2 YFSETQ, per germline. CDR3 bases: TGCGCCAGCGCCAATAGGGGGTTGTCTTGGGATGAGCAGTTCTTC. Encoded protein: CASANRGLSWDEQFF.

The chain joins TRBV27 to TRBJ1-5; D is ambiguous. Germline lookup yields CDR1 MNHEY and CDR2 SMNVEV (reference sequence). The CDR3 extends over 15 amino acids. V dropped 2 bases and J dropped 3 bases, with 11 bases sitting between them. CDR3 residues: CASSLGRQFNQPQHF. DNA for the CDR3: TGTGCCAGCAGTTTAGGTAGGCAATTCAATCAGCCCCAGCATTTT.

This clonotype was seen a handful of times. This rearrangement joins TRBV7-2 to TRBJ2-3; no reliable D call. There are 16 residues in the CDR3. From germline, CDR1 is SGHTA and CDR2 FQGNSA. V lost 3 bases, J lost 0 bases, and 13 bases lay in between. CDR3 protein: CASSLRSLGSTDTQYF. CDR3 nucleotide sequence: TGTGCCAGCAGCTTGAGGTCGCTAGGGAGCACAGATACGCAGTATTTT.

This clonotype was observed at least ten times. This rearrangement joins TRBV5-1 to TRBJ2-3; D remains unclear. CDR1 is SGHRS, CDR2 YFSETQ, per germline. V was pared by 3 bases and J by 0 bases, with 11 bases between. The CDR3 runs to 15 residues. The CDR3 nucleotides are TGCGCCAGCAGCTCCGGCCCGCTAAGCACAGATACGCAGTATTTT. This sequence encodes CASSSGPLSTDTQYF.

The table lists this clonotype with many counts. The chain links TRBV12-3 or TRBV12-4 to TRBJ1-2, with D hard to call. This CDR3 contains 10 residues. Deletions cut 3 bases from V and 8 bases from J, with 4 bases between. DNA for the CDR3: TGTGCCAGCAGTTTGAAGGGCTACACCTTC. Encoded protein: CASSLKGYTF.

The chain employs TRBV24-1 and TRBJ1-5; 10 positions match TRBD1. V gave up 5 bases and J gave up 2 bases; unmatched junction bases: 5. This CDR3 region has 16 residues. Germline-derived CDR1 and CDR2 are KGHDR and SFDVKD. The CDR3 spells CATSGDRGSGNQPQHF. The DNA for the CDR3 is TGTGCCACCAGTGGGGACAGGGGAAGTGGCAATCAGCCCCAGCATTTT.

J is TRBJ2-4 and V is TRBV5-1; tentative D call: TRBD1 (6 bases). Germline CDR1 reads SGHRS; CDR2 reads YFSETQ. This CDR3 comprises 14 residues. V was trimmed by 0 bases and J by 13 bases, leaving 17 bases between them. The CDR3 nucleotides are TGCGCCAGCAGCTTGGGAGGGGGTGCTTGGGAGCAGTACTTC. It specifies CASSLGGGAWEQYF.

The sample holds a few counts of this clonotype. The chain uses TRBV15 and TRBJ1-1; D remains unclear. Germline V CDR1 and CDR2: LNHNV, YYDKDF (reference sequence). This CDR3 spans 12 amino acids. V was trimmed by 6 bases and J by 0 bases, leaving 5 bases between them. This CDR3 is CATSLMNTEAFF. In DNA form, the CDR3 reads TGTGCCACCAGTTTGATGAACACTGAAGCTTTCTTT.

The J gene is TRBJ1-4, the V gene TRBV4-3; D is uncertain. V was pared by 0 bases and J by 0 bases, with 5 bases between. Per the germline V gene, CDR1 is LGHNA and CDR2 is YSLEER. The CDR3 covers 15 residues. The DNA for the CDR3 is TGCGCCAGCAGCCAAGAGGGTACAACTAATGAAAAACTGTTTTTT. It specifies CASSQEGTTNEKLFF.

The rearrangement links TRBV25-1 to TRBJ1-6, with D uncertain. The germline V gene has CDR1 MGHDK and CDR2 SYGVNS. This CDR3 is 14 amino acids long. V lost 8 bases, J lost 9 bases, and 17 bases lay in between. This chain's CDR3 is CASHPGPMGSPLHF. The CDR3 coding sequence is TGTGCCAGCCACCCCGGGCCGATGGGTTCACCCCTCCACTTT.

The V call is TRBV27, the J call TRBJ1-5, with TRBD1 as a possible D gene (6 bases). Per the germline V gene, CDR1 is MNHEY and CDR2 is SMNVEV (reference sequence). CDR3 length: 14 residues. V was pared by 2 bases and J by 6 bases, with 11 bases between. This CDR3 is CASSLQGMGQPQHF. CDR3 bases: TGTGCCAGCAGTTTACAGGGGATGGGTCAGCCCCAGCATTTT.

To note about this clonotype: Its ends do not fully match the called genes, so a read error is possible. This rearrangement joins TRBV10-3 to TRBJ1-5, with TRBD1 identical over 10 bases. Germline V gene sequence: CDR1 ENHRY, CDR2 SYGVKD. CDR3 size: 14 residues. The CDR3 region is CAISADRGNQAQHF. For the CDR3, the DNA is TGTGCCATCAGTGCGGACAGGGGGAATCAGGCCCAGCATTTT.

The chain carries TRBV10-3 and TRBJ2-5, with 10 bases lining up with TRBD1. V shed 10 bases, J shed 11 bases, and the junction held 16 bases outside the gene matches. Germline assignment: CDR1 ENHRY and CDR2 SYGVKD. The CDR3 has 14 amino acids. CDR3 in amino acids: CASGTGDFNNEQYF. Written as DNA, the CDR3 is TGTGCCAGCGGGACAGGGGACTTTAACAATGAGCAGTACTTC.

The rearrangement uses TRBV9 and TRBJ2-4; D unresolved. The end of the DNA fits TRBJ2-7 better, so the J call may be wrong. Germline V lookup: CDR1 SGDLS, CDR2 YYNGEE. The CDR3 is 13 amino acids. CDR3 protein: CASSVGPPYEQYF. The CDR3 region has the DNA TGTGCCAGCAGCGTAGGGCCACCCTACGAGCAGTACTTC.

V is TRBV20-1 and J is TRBJ2-7; D is unclear. The CDR3 contains 13 residues. Per germline, CDR1 DFQATT and CDR2 SNEGSKA (reference sequence). V gave up 6 bases and J gave up 0 bases, with 12 bases separating them. This CDR3 reads CSAYPQSSYEQYF. CDR3 DNA: TGCAGTGCCTATCCCCAGAGCTCCTACGAGCAGTACTTC.

This clonotype was observed a few times. The chain recombines TRBV13 with TRBJ2-7; a weak D match, TRBD1 (6 bases). The CDR3 sequence is 14 residues long. Looked up from germline, CDR1 is PRHDT and CDR2 is FYEKMQ (reference sequence). V lost 4 bases and J lost 5, with 15 bases in between. The CDR3 bases are TGTGCCAGCAGCTCTGCCGGGACAAGGGACGAGCAGTACTTC. This encodes CASSSAGTRDEQYF.

This clonotype was observed at least ten times. The rearrangement joins TRBV5-1 to TRBJ2-1, with D possibly being TRBD2 (6 bases). V was pared by 4 bases and J by 9 bases, with 11 bases between. Germline V gene lookup returns CDR1 SGHRS and CDR2 YFSETQ. This CDR3 has 12 residues. CDR3: CASSEPEGEQFF. As DNA, the CDR3 is TGCGCCAGCAGCGAACCGGAGGGTGAGCAGTTCTTC.

This clonotype was seen ten or more times. The chain recombines TRBV7-2 with TRBJ2-7; unclear D gene. Trimming removed 5 bases at V and 3 bases at J, with 11 bases between. Germline V CDR1 and CDR2: SGHTA, FQGNSA. The CDR3 contains 13 residues. As DNA, the CDR3 is TGTGCCAGCAGCCCTAGATTTGGCTACGAGCAGTACTTC. It yields the protein CASSPRFGYEQYF. The whole variable domain, filled in from reference TRBV7-2 and TRBJ2-7, reads GAGVSQSPSNKVTEKGKDVELRCDPISGHTALYWYRQSLGQGLEFLIYFQGNSAPDKSGLPSDRFSAERTGGSVSTLTIQRTQQEDSAVYLCASSPRFGYEQYFGPGTRLTVT.